This entry lists 7 T cell receptor beta chains sequenced from one sample in a study of cytomegalovirus exposure and HLA in healthy donors. The table came from immunoSEQ multiplex PCR; TCRdb's copy has only in-frame clones and leaves some out. The table lists 200,000 or so clones, around 78% of them singletons. Sequencing was done on a sample of PBMCs. All receptors derive from a woman between 18 and 29 years old in good health and CMV-seronegative.

This clone was detected once. The V gene is TRBV19, the J gene TRBJ2-5, with 8 bases identical to TRBD1. The CDR3 is made up of 15 amino acids. Unmatched junction bases numbered 11, after V lost 4 bases and J lost 7 bases. CDR1 and CDR2 from the germline V gene are LNHDA and SQIVND (reference sequence). CDR3 region: CASSTIGTGRGTQYF. CDR3 in DNA: TGTGCCAGTAGTACCATCGGGACAGGTCGGGGGACCCAGTACTTC.

There are many counts of this clone. The chain is built from TRBV7-6 and TRBJ2-3; 12 positions agree with TRBD2. CDR3 length: 15 amino acids. CDR1 is SGHVS and CDR2 is FNYEAQ in the germline V gene. V shed 4 bases, J shed 10 bases, and the junction held 9 bases outside the gene matches. CDR3 sequence reads: CASSSSGRVSRSQYF. In DNA, the CDR3 is TGTGCCAGCAGCTCTAGCGGGAGGGTGTCCCGGTCGCAGTATTTT.

This clone was detected once. The rearrangement links TRBV6-4 to TRBJ1-1; tentative D call: TRBD1 (6 bases). Germline values: CDR1 MRHNA, CDR2 SNTAGT. Trimming left V 3 bases short and J 3 bases short, with 17 bases between. The CDR3 runs to 16 residues. CDR3 sequence: CASSDEGRGRYTEAFF. DNA of the CDR3: TGTGCCAGCAGTGATGAGGGGAGGGGGAGATACACTGAAGCTTTCTTT.

The chain combines TRBV4-2 with TRBJ2-7, with D tentatively TRBD1 or TRBD2 (5 bases each). This CDR3 spans 15 amino acids. From germline, CDR1 is LGHNA and CDR2 YNFKEQ. The V end was cut by 4 bases, the J end by 0 bases, with 13 bases between. The CDR3 bases are TGTGCCAGCAGCCCGTCCCCGGGACGCTCCTACGAGCAGTACTTC. Protein sequence: CASSPSPGRSYEQYF.

This clone was observed a single time. The V and J genes are TRBV6-5 and TRBJ1-2; 10 bases are shared with TRBD1. The V gene's germline CDR1 is MNHEY and CDR2 SVGAGI. The CDR3 is 14 amino acids. Trimming at V came to 6 bases and at J to 3 bases, leaving 4 bases not matched to a gene. In DNA form, the CDR3 reads TGTGCCAGCAGAAAGACAGGGGGCGACTATGGCTACACCTTC. Its protein is CASRKTGGDYGYTF.

The chain employs TRBV19 and TRBJ2-1; D unresolved. The length of the CDR3 is 13 residues. The germline CDR1 and CDR2 sequences are LNHDA and SQIVND (reference sequence). The V gene lost 2 bases and the J gene lost 10 bases, with 12 bases spanning the gap. CDR3 coding DNA: TGTGCCAGTAGTATACCCCCGTTCGGGGAGCAGTTCTTC. This codes for CASSIPPFGEQFF.

This clone was counted only a few times. The CDR3 DNA is TGTGCCAGCAGTTCCCCCCAGCGGGAGAGTATTGAGCAGTTCTTC. Its translation is CASSSPQRESIEQFF. The chain joins TRBV6-5 to TRBJ2-1; 8 bases are shared with TRBD2. Germline V gives CDR1 MNHEY, CDR2 SVGAGI. The CDR3 has 15 residues. The trim removed 4 bases at V and 9 bases at J, leaving 11 bases unmatched.